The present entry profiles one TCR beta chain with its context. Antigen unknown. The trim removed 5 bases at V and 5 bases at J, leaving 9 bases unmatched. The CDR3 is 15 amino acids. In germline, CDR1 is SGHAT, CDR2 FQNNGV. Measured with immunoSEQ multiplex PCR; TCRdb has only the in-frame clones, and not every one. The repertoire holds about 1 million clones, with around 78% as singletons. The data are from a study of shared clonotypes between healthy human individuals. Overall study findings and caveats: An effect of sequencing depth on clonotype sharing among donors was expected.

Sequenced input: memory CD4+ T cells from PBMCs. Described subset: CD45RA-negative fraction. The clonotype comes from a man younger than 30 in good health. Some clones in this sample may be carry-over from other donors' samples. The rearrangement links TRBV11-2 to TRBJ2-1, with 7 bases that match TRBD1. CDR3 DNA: TGTGCCAGCAGCCAACAGGGGCTAGGCCACAATGAGCAGTTCTTC. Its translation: CASSQQGLGHNEQFF.